The 21 T cell receptor beta chains below all came from one sample that was sequenced in a study of blood T cell repertoires in COVID-19. Produced via immunoSEQ multiplex PCR; TCRdb's table is partial and in-frame only. The sample lists more than 150,000 clones, around 84% occurring once. Sequences were obtained from peripheral blood. All receptors come from a man aged 25-40 years with active or convalescent COVID-19.

This chain links TRBV6-5 with TRBJ2-7, with TRBD1 as a possible D gene (5 bases). Germline loops: CDR1 MNHEY, CDR2 SVGAGI. V lost 6 bases and J 3 bases, leaving 9 bases between the germline ends. The CDR3 runs 12 residues. The CDR3 DNA sequence: TGTGCCAGCAGCGGACACGGCTACGAGCAGTACGTC. This encodes CASSGHGYEQYV.

The chain links TRBV6-6 to TRBJ1-4; tentatively, D is TRBD1 (6 bases). The ends were cut back, 2 bases at V and 8 bases at J, with 12 bases in the middle. Per the germline V gene, CDR1 is MNHNY and CDR2 is SVGAGI (reference sequence). The CDR3 length is 14 residues. The CDR3 here is CASSYPEGGEKLFF. CDR3 bases: TGTGCCAGCAGTTACCCGGAGGGGGGGGAAAAACTGTTTTTT.

The chain is built from TRBV29-1 and TRBJ1-1; D is possibly TRBD1 (5 bases). Trimming stripped 6 bases from V and 3 bases from J, with 11 bases between. The CDR3 runs to 12 residues. Germline-derived CDR1 and CDR2 are SQVTM and ANQGSEA. The CDR3 DNA is TGCAGCGTCACCCCAGGGTACACTGAAGCTTTCTTT. Amino acids: CSVTPGYTEAFF.

The chain uses TRBV16 and TRBJ1-2; 7 nucleotides match TRBD1. The CDR3 has 16 amino acids. V lost 3 bases and J lost 0; bases outside the gene matches: 7. Per the germline V gene, CDR1 is KGHSY and CDR2 is FQNENV. The CDR3 sequence is CASSQTQGGANYGYTF. The CDR3 DNA is TGTGCCAGCAGCCAGACGCAGGGGGGAGCTAACTATGGCTACACCTTC.

This chain links TRBV5-3 with TRBJ2-7; 12 bases match TRBD2. TRBV5-3 is noted as an ORF with a role that remains uncertain. After removal of 2 bases from V and 7 bases from J, the junction contained 7 bases not matched to a gene. The CDR3 is 15 amino acids. The CDR3 spells CARSFPLAGGREQYV. In DNA, the CDR3 is TGTGCCAGAAGCTTCCCTCTAGCGGGGGGGCGAGAGCAGTACGTC.

The chain employs TRBV19 and TRBJ1-2; TRBD1 is a possible D gene (6 bases). Per germline, CDR1 LNHDA and CDR2 SQIVND (reference sequence). This CDR3 has 15 residues. The V and J ends lost 5 bases and 2 bases respectively, with 15 bases between them. CDR3 nucleotides: TGTGCCAGTAGTGAGACAGGTCCCCCCAACTATGGCTACACCTTC. It is translated as CASSETGPPNYGYTF. The complete variable domain, with remaining parts taken from reference TRBV19 and TRBJ1-2, reads DGGITQSPKYLFRKEGQNVTLSCEQNLNHDAMYWYRQDPGQGLRLIYYSQIVNDFQKGDIAEGYSVSREKKESFPLTVTSAQKNPTAFYLCASSETGPPNYGYTFGSGTRLTVV.

The chain is built from TRBV28 and TRBJ2-7; D is possibly TRBD1 (6 bases). V shed 8 bases and J shed 1 base, with 12 bases lying between them. The CDR3 has 13 amino acids. Per the germline V gene, CDR1 is MDHEN and CDR2 is SYDVKM. This CDR3 reads CASGGGTSYEQYF. CDR3 DNA: TGTGCCAGCGGTGGGGGCACGTCCTACGAGCAGTACTTC.

The chain carries TRBV7-2 and TRBJ1-3; 8 bases map to TRBD1. The CDR3 consists of 16 residues. The V and J ends lost 0 bases and 3 bases, in that order; junction bases with no gene match: 4. Germline CDR1 and CDR2: SGHTA and FQGNSA. The CDR3 nucleotides are TGTGCCAGCAGCTTAGCCGAGACAGGGGTTGGAAACACCATATATTTT. This sequence encodes CASSLAETGVGNTIYF. The whole variable domain, filled in from reference TRBV7-2 and TRBJ1-3, reads GAGVSQSPSNKVTEKGKDVELRCDPISGHTALYWYRQSLGQGLEFLIYFQGNSAPDKSGLPSDRFSAERTGGSVSTLTIQRTQQEDSAVYLCASSLAETGVGNTIYFGEGSWLTVV.

J is TRBJ2-2 and V is TRBV5-5; 7 positions match TRBD1. V lost 4 bases to trimming and J lost 4 bases; unmatched junction nucleotides: 4. The CDR3 is made up of 14 amino acids. The germline CDR1 and CDR2 sequences are SGHKS and YYEKEE (reference sequence). The CDR3 region is CASSRDSATGELFF. CDR3 nucleotides: TGTGCCAGCAGCCGGGACAGCGCCACCGGGGAGCTGTTTTTT.

V usage is TRBV2 and J usage is TRBJ2-7; TRBD2 agrees at 12 bases. The CDR3 is 15 amino acids. Germline loops: CDR1 SNHLY, CDR2 FYNNEI. The ends lost 5 bases at V and 5 bases at J; junction bases unmatched: 7. The chain's CDR3 is CASSRTSGAPHEQYF. The CDR3 DNA sequence: TGTGCCAGCAGTAGGACTAGCGGGGCTCCTCACGAGCAGTACTTC.

The chain uses TRBV5-1 and TRBJ2-5, with 7 bases fitting TRBD2. This CDR3 spans 14 amino acids. With 3 bases clipped from V and 1 base from J, the junction kept 3 bases outside the gene matches. The V gene's germline CDR1 is SGHRS and CDR2 YFSETQ. The CDR3 spells CASSSTGGQETQYF. CDR3 coding DNA: TGCGCCAGCAGCTCCACGGGGGGCCAAGAGACCCAGTACTTC.

This chain uses TRBV6-1 with TRBJ2-7; no definite D call. This CDR3 is built from 15 residues. Trimming took off 1 base at V and 3 bases at J, with 13 bases between the two ends. CDR1 is MNHNS, CDR2 SASEGT, per germline. CDR3 nucleotide sequence: TGTGCCAGCAGTGAAGATCGCGGCGGCAACTACGAGCAGTACGTC. This sequence encodes CASSEDRGGNYEQYV.

CDR3 in DNA: TGTGCCTGGACGGGGACAGGGGGCAACTATGGCTACACCTTC. This gives the protein CAWTGTGGNYGYTF. J is TRBJ1-2 and V is TRBV30; 12 bases are shared with TRBD1. CDR1 is GTSNPN, CDR2 SVGIG, per germline (reference sequence). V shed 4 bases and J 2 bases; nucleotides not matched to a gene: 2. The CDR3 contains 14 residues.

This clone was counted once. The rearrangement links TRBV11-2 to TRBJ2-3; 11 bases agree with TRBD2. This CDR3 contains 18 residues. CDR1 SGHAT and CDR2 FQNNGV come from the germline V gene. After removal of 3 bases from V and 4 bases from J, the junction contained 12 bases not matched to a gene. The CDR3 bases are TGTGCCAGCAGCTTTCGCCTAGCGGGGGGCGGGAGTTCAGATACGCAGTATTTT. Translation gives CASSFRLAGGGSSDTQYF.

V is TRBV19 and J is TRBJ1-1; D unclear. The V and J ends lost 9 bases and 5 bases respectively, with 10 bases between them. Germline-derived CDR1 and CDR2 are LNHDA and SQIVND (reference sequence). CDR3 size: 11 residues. The CDR3, as DNA: TGTGCCAGCAGAAAAAGTACTGAAGCTTTCTTT. Translated, it gives CASRKSTEAFF. The complete variable domain, with remaining parts taken from reference TRBV19 and TRBJ1-1, reads DGGITQSPKYLFRKEGQNVTLSCEQNLNHDAMYWYRQDPGQGLRLIYYSQIVNDFQKGDIAEGYSVSREKKESFPLTVTSAQKNPTAFYLCASRKSTEAFFGQGTRLTVV.

This clone was seen once. CDR3 DNA sequence: TGTGCCAGCAACCAAAGGACAGGAGGCGAGCAGTTCTTC. Its translation is CASNQRTGGEQFF. This chain links TRBV6-5 with TRBJ2-1; 7 positions match TRBD1. V lost 7 bases to trimming and J lost 10 bases; unmatched junction nucleotides: 10. The CDR3 extends over 13 amino acids. CDR1 is MNHEY, CDR2 SVGAGI, per germline.

V usage is TRBV12-5 and J usage is TRBJ2-2; D is perhaps TRBD2 (5 bases). Germline V gene lookup returns CDR1 LGHNT and CDR2 FRNRAP. V was clipped by 6 bases and J by 3 bases, with 8 bases between them. This CDR3 is 13 amino acids long. CDR3 sequence (DNA): TGTGCTAGTGGGACGAGGGACACCGGGGAGCTGTTTTTT. This translates into CASGTRDTGELFF. Based on the CDR3 plus reference TRBV12-5 and TRBJ2-2, the full variable domain is DARVTQTPRHKVTEMGQEVTMRCQPILGHNTVFWYRQTMMQGLELLAYFRNRAPLDDSGMPKDRFSAEMPDATLATLKIQPSEPRDSAVYFCASGTRDTGELFFGEGSRLTVL.

The chain carries TRBV5-1 and TRBJ1-1; TRBD1 might be the D (6 bases). Germline V gene lookup returns CDR1 SGHRS and CDR2 YFSETQ. Trimming shortened V by 4 bases and J by 4 bases, and 17 bases separated the two germline ends. CDR3 length equals 15 residues. The CDR3, as DNA: TGCGCCAGCAGCACCCCAGGGGCACAGGGCACTGAAGCTTTCTTT. Residues: CASSTPGAQGTEAFF. Looking up the rest from reference TRBV5-1 and TRBJ1-1 gives the full variable domain: KAGVTQTPRYLIKTRGQQVTLSCSPISGHRSVSWYQQTPGQGLQFLFEYFSETQRNKGNFPGRFSGRQFSNSRSEMNVSTLELGDSALYLCASSTPGAQGTEAFFGQGTRLTVV.

The rearrangement joins TRBV2 to TRBJ2-1; 12 nucleotides line up with TRBD2. Germline CDR1 SNHLY, CDR2 FYNNEI. This CDR3 is built from 20 residues. V shed 1 base, J shed 1 base, and the junction held 11 bases outside the gene matches. CDR3 in amino acids: CASSEGALAGGRGSYNEQFF. The CDR3 coding sequence is TGTGCCAGCAGTGAAGGCGCGCTAGCGGGGGGGCGGGGTTCCTACAATGAGCAGTTCTTC.

The chain has TRBV11-2 and TRBJ2-2; D possibly corresponds to TRBD2 (5 bases). V lost 1 base and J lost 4, with 22 bases in between. Germline CDR1 reads SGHAT; CDR2 reads FQNNGV. The CDR3 has 19 residues. CDR3 region: CASSLGRVLGFHPTGELFF. The DNA of the CDR3 is TGTGCCAGCAGCTTAGGGCGGGTCCTCGGCTTCCACCCCACCGGGGAGCTGTTTTTT. The full variable domain, in which reference TRBV11-2 and TRBJ2-2 provide the parts outside the CDR3, is EAGVAQSPRYKIIEKRQSVAFWCNPISGHATLYWYQQILGQGPKLLIQFQNNGVVDDSQLPKDRFSAERLKGVDSTLKIQPAKLEDSAVYLCASSLGRVLGFHPTGELFFGEGSRLTVL.

This chain joins TRBV19 and TRBJ2-5; tentatively, D is TRBD2 (6 bases). Germline V CDR1 and CDR2: LNHDA, SQIVND (reference sequence). V shed 3 bases and J shed 0 bases, with 8 bases lying between them. This CDR3 has 14 amino acids. CDR3 sequence (DNA): TGTGCCAGTAGTATCGGGGACTACCAAGAGACCCAGTACTTC. Translating gives CASSIGDYQETQYF.